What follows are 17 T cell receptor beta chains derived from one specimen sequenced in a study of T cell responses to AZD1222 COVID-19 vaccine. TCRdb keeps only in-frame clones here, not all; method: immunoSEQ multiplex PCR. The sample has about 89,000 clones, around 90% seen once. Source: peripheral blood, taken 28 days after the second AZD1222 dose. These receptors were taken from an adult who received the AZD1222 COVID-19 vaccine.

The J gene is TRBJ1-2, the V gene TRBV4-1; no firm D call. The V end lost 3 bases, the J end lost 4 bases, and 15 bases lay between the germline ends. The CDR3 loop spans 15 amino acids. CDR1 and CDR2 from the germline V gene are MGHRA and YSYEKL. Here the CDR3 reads CASSQTDTLFYGYTF. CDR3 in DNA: TGCGCCAGCAGCCAGACCGACACACTCTTCTATGGCTACACCTTC.

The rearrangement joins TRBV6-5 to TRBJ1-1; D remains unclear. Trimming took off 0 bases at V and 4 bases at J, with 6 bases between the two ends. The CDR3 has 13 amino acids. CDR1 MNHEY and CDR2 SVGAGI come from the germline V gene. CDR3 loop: CASSYSVGTEAFF. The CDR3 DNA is TGTGCCAGCAGTTACTCCGTGGGCACTGAAGCTTTCTTT.

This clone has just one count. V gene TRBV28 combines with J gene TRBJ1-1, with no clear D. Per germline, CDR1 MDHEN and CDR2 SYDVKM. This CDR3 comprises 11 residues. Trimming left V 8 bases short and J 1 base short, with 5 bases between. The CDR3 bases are TGTGCCAGCGTGGAGAACACTGAAGCTTTCTTT. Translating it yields CASVENTEAFF.

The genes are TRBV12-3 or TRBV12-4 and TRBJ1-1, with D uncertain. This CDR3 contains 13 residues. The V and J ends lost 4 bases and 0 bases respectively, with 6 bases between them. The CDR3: CASSSRLNTEAFF. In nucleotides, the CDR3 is TGTGCCAGCAGTTCTAGATTGAACACTGAAGCTTTCTTT.

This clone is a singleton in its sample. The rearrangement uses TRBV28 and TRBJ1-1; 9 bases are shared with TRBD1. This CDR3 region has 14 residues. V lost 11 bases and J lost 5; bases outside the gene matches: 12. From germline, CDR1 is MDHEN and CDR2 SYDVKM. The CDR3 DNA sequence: TGTGCCTGCACCGGACAGGGGTTGAGGACTGAAGCTTTCTTT. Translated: CACTGQGLRTEAFF.

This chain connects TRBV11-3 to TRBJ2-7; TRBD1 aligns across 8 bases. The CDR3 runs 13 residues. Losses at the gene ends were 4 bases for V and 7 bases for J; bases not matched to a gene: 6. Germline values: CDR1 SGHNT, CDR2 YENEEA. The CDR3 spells CASSSRTGWEQYF. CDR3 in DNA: TGTGCCAGCAGCTCCCGGACAGGGTGGGAGCAGTACTTC.

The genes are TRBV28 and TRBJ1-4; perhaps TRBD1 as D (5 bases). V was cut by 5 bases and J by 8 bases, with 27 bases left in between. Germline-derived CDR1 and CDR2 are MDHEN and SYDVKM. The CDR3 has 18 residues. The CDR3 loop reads CASSAPGGIGVAYEKLFF. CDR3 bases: TGTGCCAGCAGTGCCCCCGGGGGGATAGGGGTGGCTTACGAAAAACTGTTTTTT.

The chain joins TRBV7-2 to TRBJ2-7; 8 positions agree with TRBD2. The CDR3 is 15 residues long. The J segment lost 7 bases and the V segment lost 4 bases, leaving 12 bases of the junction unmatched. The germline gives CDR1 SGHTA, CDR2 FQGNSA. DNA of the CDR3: TGTGCCAGCAGCTCATTAGCGGGAAACGGGCGAGAGCAGTACTTC. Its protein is CASSSLAGNGREQYF.

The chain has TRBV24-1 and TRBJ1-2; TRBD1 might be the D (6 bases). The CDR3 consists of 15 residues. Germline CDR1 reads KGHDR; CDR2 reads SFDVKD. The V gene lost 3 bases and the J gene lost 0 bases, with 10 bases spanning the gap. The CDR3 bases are TGTGCCACCAGTGATCAACGGGGGCCTAACTATGGCTACACCTTC. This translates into CATSDQRGPNYGYTF.

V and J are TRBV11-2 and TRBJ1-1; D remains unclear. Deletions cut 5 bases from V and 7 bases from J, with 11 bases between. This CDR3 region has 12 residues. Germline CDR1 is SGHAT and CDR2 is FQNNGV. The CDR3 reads CASSPQRIEAFF. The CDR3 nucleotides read TGTGCCAGCAGCCCGCAACGGATTGAAGCTTTCTTT.

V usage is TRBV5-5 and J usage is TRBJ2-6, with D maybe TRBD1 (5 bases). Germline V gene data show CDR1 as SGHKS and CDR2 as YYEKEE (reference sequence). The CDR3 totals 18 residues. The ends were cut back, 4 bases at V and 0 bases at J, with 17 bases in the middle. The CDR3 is CASSHRTRAISGANVLTF. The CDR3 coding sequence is TGTGCCAGCAGCCATAGGACAAGGGCGATCTCTGGGGCCAACGTCCTGACTTTC.

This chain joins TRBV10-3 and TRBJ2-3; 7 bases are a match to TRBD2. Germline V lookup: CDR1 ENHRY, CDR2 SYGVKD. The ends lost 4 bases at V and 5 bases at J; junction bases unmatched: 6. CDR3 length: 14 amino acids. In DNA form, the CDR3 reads TGTGCCATCAGTGGGGGACTAAACAGAGATACGCAGTATTTT. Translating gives CAISGGLNRDTQYF.

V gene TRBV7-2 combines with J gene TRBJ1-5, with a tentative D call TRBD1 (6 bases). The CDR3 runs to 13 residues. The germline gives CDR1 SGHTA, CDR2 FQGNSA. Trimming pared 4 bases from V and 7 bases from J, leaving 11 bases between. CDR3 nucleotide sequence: TGTGCCAGCAGCTACGCACAGGGACAGCCCCAGCATTTT. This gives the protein CASSYAQGQPQHF.

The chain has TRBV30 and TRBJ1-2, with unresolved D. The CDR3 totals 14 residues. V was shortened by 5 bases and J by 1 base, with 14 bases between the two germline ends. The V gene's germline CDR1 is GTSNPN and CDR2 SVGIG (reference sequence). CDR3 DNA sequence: TGTGCCTGGGGGGATCTAGGAGATAACTATGGCTACACCTTC. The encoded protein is CAWGDLGDNYGYTF.

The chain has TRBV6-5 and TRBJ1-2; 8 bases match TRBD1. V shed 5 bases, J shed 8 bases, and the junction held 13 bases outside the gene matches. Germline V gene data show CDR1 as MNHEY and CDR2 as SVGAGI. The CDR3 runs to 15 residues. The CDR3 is CASSPPGQGARGYTF. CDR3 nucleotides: TGTGCCAGCAGTCCCCCCGGGCAGGGGGCAAGGGGCTACACCTTC.

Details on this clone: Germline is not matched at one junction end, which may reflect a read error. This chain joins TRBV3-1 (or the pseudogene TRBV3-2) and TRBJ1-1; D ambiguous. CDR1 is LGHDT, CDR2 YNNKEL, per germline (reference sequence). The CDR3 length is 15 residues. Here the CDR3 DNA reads TGTGCCAGCAGACAAGTACGATGGAGGAACACTGAAGCTTTCTTT. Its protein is CASRQVRWRNTEAFF.

This CDR3 is CASSLDGQGQETQYF. CDR3 DNA sequence: TGCGCCAGCAGCTTGGACGGACAGGGCCAAGAGACCCAGTACTTC. The V gene is TRBV5-1, the J gene TRBJ2-5; TRBD1 aligns across 8 bases. Germline-derived CDR1 and CDR2 are SGHRS and YFSETQ. The CDR3 is 15 residues long. J lost 1 base, V lost 0 bases, and 2 bases had no gene match.